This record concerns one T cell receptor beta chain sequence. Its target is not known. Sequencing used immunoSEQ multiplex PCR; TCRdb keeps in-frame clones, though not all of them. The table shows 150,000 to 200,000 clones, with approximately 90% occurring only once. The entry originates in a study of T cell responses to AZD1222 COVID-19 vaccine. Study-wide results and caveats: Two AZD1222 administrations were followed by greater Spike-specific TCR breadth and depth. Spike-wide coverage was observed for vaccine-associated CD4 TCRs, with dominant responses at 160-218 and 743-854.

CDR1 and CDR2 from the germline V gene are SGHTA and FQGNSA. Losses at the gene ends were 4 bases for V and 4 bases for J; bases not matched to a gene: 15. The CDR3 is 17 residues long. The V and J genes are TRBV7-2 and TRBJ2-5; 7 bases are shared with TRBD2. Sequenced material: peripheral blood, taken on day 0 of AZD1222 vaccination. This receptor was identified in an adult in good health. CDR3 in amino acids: CASSSSPSSGKGETQYF. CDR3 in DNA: TGTGCCAGCAGCTCTTCCCCGTCCAGCGGGAAAGGAGAGACCCAGTACTTC.